This entry lists 22 T cell receptor beta chains sequenced from one sample in a study of beta chain features in type 1 diabetes. Study conclusions and caveats: Type 1 diabetes patients showed a moderate but significant shortening of TCRB CDR3s in all four CD4+ subsets.

Their target antigens are unknown. Expressed TCRB transcripts were sequenced, since all the RNA that had been isolated was reverse transcribed. Assay used: immunoSEQ multiplex PCR; TCRdb lists only in-frame clones, some missing. This table has 150,000 to 200,000 clones, roughly 9% appearing once. What was sequenced was central memory CD4+ T cells from blood. These TCRs come from a woman aged 25 to 45 with type 1 diabetes.

This chain connects TRBV19 to TRBJ2-1; TRBD2 is a possible D gene (5 bases). V lost 6 bases and J lost 5, with 11 bases in between. CDR1 and CDR2 (germline): LNHDA, SQIVND (reference sequence). This CDR3 contains 13 residues. The CDR3 region has the DNA TGTGCCAGTAGGGCAGCGGTACACAATGAGCAGTTCTTC. Translated: CASRAAVHNEQFF.

The rearrangement joins TRBV6-5 to TRBJ1-1; D uncertain. The CDR3 covers 14 residues. Germline CDR1 and CDR2: MNHEY and SVGAGI. Trimming cost V 2 bases and J 0 bases, with 7 bases left between them. CDR3 nucleotides: TGTGCCAGCAGTTACGAGTTTATGAACACTGAAGCTTTCTTT. It is translated as CASSYEFMNTEAFF.

This clone was seen only a few times. The chain is built from TRBV11-2 and TRBJ2-5; D not certain. The CDR3 loop spans 12 amino acids. The V end was cut by 5 bases, the J end by 1 base, with 5 bases between. Germline V gene lookup returns CDR1 SGHAT and CDR2 FQNNGV. The CDR3 coding sequence is TGTGCCAGCAGCGACTCCCAAGAGACCCAGTACTTC. This encodes CASSDSQETQYF.

This clone has ten or more counts. V is TRBV19 and J is TRBJ2-1; TRBD1 matches at 9 bases. Trimming cost V 8 bases and J 10 bases; bases outside gene matches: 18. CDR3 size: 16 residues. Germline-derived CDR1 and CDR2 are LNHDA and SQIVND (reference sequence). The DNA of the CDR3 is TGTGCCAGTGACGATGCGGGACAGGGACGAATCTACGAGCAGTTCTTC. Amino acid sequence: CASDDAGQGRIYEQFF. Looking up the rest from reference TRBV19 and TRBJ2-1 gives the full variable domain: DGGITQSPKYLFRKEGQNVTLSCEQNLNHDAMYWYRQDPGQGLRLIYYSQIVNDFQKGDIAEGYSVSREKKESFPLTVTSAQKNPTAFYLCASDDAGQGRIYEQFFGPGTRLTVL.

This clone was detected only a few times. The chain joins TRBV7-2 to TRBJ2-3, with D perhaps being TRBD1 or TRBD2 (5 bases each). V was cut by 6 bases and J by 6 bases, with 13 bases left in between. CDR1 and CDR2 (germline): SGHTA, FQGNSA. The CDR3 contains 13 residues. In DNA form, the CDR3 reads TGTGCCAGCAGTTTACAGGTAGCGGATACGCAGTATTTT. This encodes CASSLQVADTQYF.

CDR3 nucleotide sequence: TGCGCCAACCCGGACAGCTCCTACGAGCAGTACTTC. Translating gives CANPDSSYEQYF. The chain has TRBV5-1 and TRBJ2-7; a possible D gene is TRBD1 (6 bases). The CDR3 has 12 amino acids. Trimming pared 9 bases from V and 0 bases from J, leaving 10 bases between. The germline gives CDR1 SGHRS, CDR2 YFSETQ.

This clone showed up just a few times. The chain carries TRBV15 and TRBJ2-4, with D possibly being TRBD1 (5 bases). The germline gives CDR1 LNHNV, CDR2 YYDKDF (reference sequence). With 6 bases removed from V and 10 bases from J, the gap between germline ends came to 16 bases. The CDR3 totals 13 residues. The CDR3 loop is CATRRTLQGIQYF. CDR3 sequence (DNA): TGTGCCACCAGGCGGACACTTCAAGGGATTCAGTACTTC.

This clone was detected a few times. V is TRBV7-9 and J is TRBJ2-3; D is perhaps TRBD2 (5 bases). This CDR3 comprises 11 residues. Germline loops: CDR1 SEHNR, CDR2 FQNEAQ (reference sequence). V was pared by 7 bases and J by 5 bases, with 7 bases between. This CDR3 is CASTEVDTQYF. For the CDR3, the DNA is TGTGCCAGCACGGAGGTAGATACGCAGTATTTT.

The chain is built from TRBV19 and TRBJ2-3; tentative D call: TRBD2 (5 bases). Germline loops: CDR1 LNHDA, CDR2 SQIVND (reference sequence). This CDR3 is 13 amino acids long. V lost 1 base to trimming and J lost 5 bases, with 7 bases between them. CDR3 sequence reads: CASSIGLLDTQYF. The CDR3 DNA follows: TGTGCCAGTAGTATAGGACTACTAGATACGCAGTATTTT. Looking up the rest from reference TRBV19 and TRBJ2-3 gives the full variable domain: DGGITQSPKYLFRKEGQNVTLSCEQNLNHDAMYWYRQDPGQGLRLIYYSQIVNDFQKGDIAEGYSVSREKKESFPLTVTSAQKNPTAFYLCASSIGLLDTQYFGPGTRLTVL.

This clone was seen only a few times. This sequence joins TRBV7-2 and TRBJ1-1; D might be TRBD1 (5 bases). Germline CDR1 is SGHTA and CDR2 is FQGNSA. V lost 3 bases and J lost 8, with 13 bases in between. The CDR3 is 13 residues long. The CDR3 nucleotides are TGTGCCAGCAGCTTCCAGCGGGGGTCCGAAGCTTTCTTT. Protein sequence: CASSFQRGSEAFF.

This clone has just a few counts. The chain's CDR3 is CASSIDLQGLAGANEQFF. The CDR3 DNA reads as TGTGCCAGTAGTATAGATCTTCAGGGACTAGCGGGAGCCAATGAGCAGTTCTTC. This rearrangement joins TRBV19 to TRBJ2-1; 14 bases match TRBD2. Germline V gives CDR1 LNHDA, CDR2 SQIVND (reference sequence). The V segment lost 0 bases and the J segment 6 bases; nucleotides outside the gene matches: 7. This CDR3 contains 18 residues.

The chain combines TRBV27 with TRBJ1-1; no firm D call. The CDR3 spans 13 residues. Germline values: CDR1 MNHEY, CDR2 SMNVEV (reference sequence). V lost 2 bases, J lost 1 base, and 5 bases lay in between. The CDR3 coding sequence is TGTGCCAGCAGTTTACACACGAACACTGAAGCTTTCTTT. Encoded protein: CASSLHTNTEAFF.

This clone has more than one count but fewer than ten. The chain recombines TRBV7-9 with TRBJ2-3; 9 bases are shared with TRBD2. The CDR3 length is 15 residues. The germline CDR1 and CDR2 sequences are SEHNR and FQNEAQ (reference sequence). The junction had 9 bases not matched to a gene; V was cut back by 3 bases and J by 8 bases. CDR3 region: CASSFLAGDFGTQYF. CDR3 in DNA: TGTGCCAGCAGCTTCTTAGCGGGAGATTTTGGTACGCAGTATTTT.

This clone has ten or more counts. The J gene is TRBJ2-2, the V gene TRBV30; D is unclear. V was shortened by 4 bases and J by 0 bases, with 6 bases between the two germline ends. Germline V CDR1 and CDR2: GTSNPN, SVGIG (reference sequence). The CDR3 loop spans 13 amino acids. CDR3: CAWTVSNTGELFF. CDR3 nucleotide sequence: TGTGCCTGGACGGTCTCGAACACCGGGGAGCTGTTTTTT.

This clone turned up a few times. The rearrangement uses TRBV5-6 and TRBJ2-2; no reliable D call. Germline values: CDR1 SGHDT, CDR2 YYEEEE. Trimming stripped 2 bases from V and 5 bases from J, with 7 bases between. This CDR3 is 13 amino acids long. The CDR3 DNA is TGTGCCAGCAGCTTCCAGTTTACCGGGGAGCTGTTTTTT. Translation: CASSFQFTGELFF.

The chain links TRBV19 to TRBJ2-7, with 10 bases that match TRBD2. V was clipped by 5 bases and J by 5 bases; unmatched bases: 12. The CDR3 is 16 amino acids. Germline V gene lookup returns CDR1 LNHDA and CDR2 SQIVND (reference sequence). CDR3 amino acids: CASSGPSSGSWDEQYF. The CDR3, as DNA: TGTGCCAGTAGTGGCCCGTCTAGCGGGAGTTGGGACGAGCAGTACTTC. Together with reference TRBV19 and TRBJ2-7, the CDR3 gives the full variable domain: DGGITQSPKYLFRKEGQNVTLSCEQNLNHDAMYWYRQDPGQGLRLIYYSQIVNDFQKGDIAEGYSVSREKKESFPLTVTSAQKNPTAFYLCASSGPSSGSWDEQYFGPGTRLTVT.

The rearrangement links TRBV6-6 to TRBJ2-1, with 10 bases aligning to TRBD2. V lost 8 bases, J lost 0 bases, and 4 bases stayed unmatched. CDR1 and CDR2 (germline): MNHNY, SVGAGI (reference sequence). This CDR3 has 15 amino acids. CDR3 residues: CASGLAASSYNEQFF. The CDR3 DNA reads as TGTGCCAGCGGACTAGCGGCGAGCTCCTACAATGAGCAGTTCTTC.

This clone occurred a few times. CDR3 in amino acids: CAWSQGAVYGYTF. The CDR3 coding sequence is TGTGCCTGGAGTCAAGGGGCAGTCTATGGCTACACCTTC. The J gene is TRBJ1-2, the V gene TRBV30; possibly TRBD1 for D (5 bases). V lost 2 bases to trimming and J lost 4 bases, with 11 bases between them. Germline V gene sequence: CDR1 GTSNPN, CDR2 SVGIG (reference sequence). The CDR3 is made up of 13 amino acids.

The chain combines TRBV29-1 with TRBJ2-7, with TRBD2 matching 9 bases. The CDR3 has 14 amino acids. CDR1 is SQVTM and CDR2 is ANQGSEA in the germline V gene. V dropped 6 bases and J dropped 3; count of bases not matched to a gene: 9. CDR3 protein: CSVSSGSHLYEQYF. The CDR3 region has the DNA TGCAGCGTCAGTAGCGGGAGTCACCTCTACGAGCAGTACTTC.

V gene TRBV6-6 combines with J gene TRBJ2-7; D remains unclear. The V end lost 7 bases, the J end lost 0 bases, and 16 bases lay between the germline ends. Germline V gene sequence: CDR1 MNHNY, CDR2 SVGAGI (reference sequence). The CDR3 has 15 amino acids. The CDR3 nucleotides read TGTGCCAGCACCGCCCCTGAGACACGCTCCTACGAGCAGTACTTC. As protein: CASTAPETRSYEQYF.

This sequence joins TRBV11-2 and TRBJ2-1, with a tentative D call TRBD2 (5 bases). CDR3 length equals 14 residues. The V and J ends lost 7 bases and 6 bases respectively, with 16 bases between them. Germline V gene data show CDR1 as SGHAT and CDR2 as FQNNGV. CDR3 nucleotides: TGTGCCAGCACCGCCGGGATCTCCCTCAATGAGCAGTTCTTC. The encoded protein is CASTAGISLNEQFF.

In DNA, the CDR3 is TGCAGCGTTGGACAGACCTCCTACGAGCAGTACTTC. It translates to CSVGQTSYEQYF. V usage is TRBV29-1 and J usage is TRBJ2-7; D may be TRBD1 (5 bases). The CDR3 is 12 amino acids. V dropped 4 bases and J dropped 0 bases, with 7 bases sitting between them. The V gene's germline CDR1 is SQVTM and CDR2 ANQGSEA.